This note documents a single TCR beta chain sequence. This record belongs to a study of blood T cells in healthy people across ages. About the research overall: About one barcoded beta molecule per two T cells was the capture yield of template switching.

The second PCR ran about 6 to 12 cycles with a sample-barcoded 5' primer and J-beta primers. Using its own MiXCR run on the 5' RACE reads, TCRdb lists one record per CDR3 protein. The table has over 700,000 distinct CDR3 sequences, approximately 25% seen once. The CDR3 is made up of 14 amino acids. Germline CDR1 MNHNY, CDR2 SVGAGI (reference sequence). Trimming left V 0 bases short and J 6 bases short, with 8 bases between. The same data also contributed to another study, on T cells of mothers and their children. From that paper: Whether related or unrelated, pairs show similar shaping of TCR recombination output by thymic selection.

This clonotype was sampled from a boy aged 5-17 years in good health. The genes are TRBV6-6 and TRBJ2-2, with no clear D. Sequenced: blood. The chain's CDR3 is CASSYSWVSGELFF. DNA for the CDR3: TGTGCCAGCAGTTACTCTTGGGTATCCGGGGAGCTGTTTTTT.